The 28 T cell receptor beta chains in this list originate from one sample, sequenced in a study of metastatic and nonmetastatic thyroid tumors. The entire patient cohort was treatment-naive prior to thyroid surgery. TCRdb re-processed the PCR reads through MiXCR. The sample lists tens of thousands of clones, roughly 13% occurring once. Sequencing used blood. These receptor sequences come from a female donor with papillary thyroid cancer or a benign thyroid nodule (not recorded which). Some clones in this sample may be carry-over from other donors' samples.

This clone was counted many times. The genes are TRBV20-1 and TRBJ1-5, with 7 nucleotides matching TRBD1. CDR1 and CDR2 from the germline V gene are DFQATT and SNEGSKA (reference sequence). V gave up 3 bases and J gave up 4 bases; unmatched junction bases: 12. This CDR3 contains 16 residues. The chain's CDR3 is CSARAGWTGPNQPQHF. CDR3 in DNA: TGCAGTGCTAGGGCCGGATGGACAGGACCTAATCAGCCCCAGCATTTT.

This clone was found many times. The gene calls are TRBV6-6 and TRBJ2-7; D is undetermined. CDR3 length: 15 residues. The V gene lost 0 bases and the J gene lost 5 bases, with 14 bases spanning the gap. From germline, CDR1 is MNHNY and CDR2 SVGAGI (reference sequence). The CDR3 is CASSYSATEANEQYF. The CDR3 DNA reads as TGTGCCAGCAGTTACTCTGCCACGGAAGCGAACGAGCAGTACTTC.

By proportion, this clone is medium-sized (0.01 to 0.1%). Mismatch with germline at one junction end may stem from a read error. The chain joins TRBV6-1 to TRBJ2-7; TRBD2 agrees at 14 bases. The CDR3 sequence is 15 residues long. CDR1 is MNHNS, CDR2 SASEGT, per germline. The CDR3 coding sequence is TGTGCCAGCAGAGAAGGGACTAGCGGGAGCAACGAGCAGTACTTC. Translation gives CASREGTSGSNEQYF.

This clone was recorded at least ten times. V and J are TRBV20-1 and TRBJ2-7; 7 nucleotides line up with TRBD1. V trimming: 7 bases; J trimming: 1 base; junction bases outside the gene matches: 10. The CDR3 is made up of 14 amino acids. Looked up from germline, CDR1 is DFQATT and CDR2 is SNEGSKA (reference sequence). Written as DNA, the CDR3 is TGCAGTGTCATGGGACAGAGAGGGTCCTACGAGCAGTACTTC. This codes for CSVMGQRGSYEQYF.

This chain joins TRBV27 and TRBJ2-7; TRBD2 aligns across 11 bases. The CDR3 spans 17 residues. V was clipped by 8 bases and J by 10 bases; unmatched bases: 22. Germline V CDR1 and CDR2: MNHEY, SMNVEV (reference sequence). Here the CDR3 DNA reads TGTGCCAGCCGAGTGGGGGGCCTCGGGACTAGCGGTAAGGATCAGTACTTC. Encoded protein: CASRVGGLGTSGKDQYF.

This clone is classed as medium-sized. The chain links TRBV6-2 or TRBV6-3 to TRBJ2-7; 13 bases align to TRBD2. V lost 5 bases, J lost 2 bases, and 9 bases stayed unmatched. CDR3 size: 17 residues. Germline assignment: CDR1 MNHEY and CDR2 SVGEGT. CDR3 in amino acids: CASSAKPGLAGAYEQYF. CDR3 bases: TGTGCCAGCAGTGCAAAACCCGGACTAGCGGGAGCCTACGAGCAGTACTTC.

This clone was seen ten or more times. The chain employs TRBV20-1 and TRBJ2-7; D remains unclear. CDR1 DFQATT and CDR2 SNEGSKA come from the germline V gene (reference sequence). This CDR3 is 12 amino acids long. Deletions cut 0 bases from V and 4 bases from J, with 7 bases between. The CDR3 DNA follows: TGCAGTGCTAGAGAGGGTACGTACGAGCAGTACTTC. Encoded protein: CSAREGTYEQYF.

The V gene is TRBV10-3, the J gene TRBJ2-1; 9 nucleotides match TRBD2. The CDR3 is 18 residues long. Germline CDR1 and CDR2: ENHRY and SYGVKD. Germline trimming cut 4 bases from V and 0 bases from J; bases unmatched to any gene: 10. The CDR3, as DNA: TGTGCCATCAGTGGAACCGTCTCTAGCGGGGCCTCCTACAATGAGCAGTTCTTC. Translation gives CAISGTVSSGASYNEQFF.

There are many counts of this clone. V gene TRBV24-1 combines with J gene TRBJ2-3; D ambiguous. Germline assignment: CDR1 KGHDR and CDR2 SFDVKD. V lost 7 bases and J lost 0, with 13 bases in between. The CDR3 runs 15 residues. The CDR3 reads CATSRSGYSTDTQYF. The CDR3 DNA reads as TGTGCCACCAGCCGCTCTGGGTATAGCACAGATACGCAGTATTTT.

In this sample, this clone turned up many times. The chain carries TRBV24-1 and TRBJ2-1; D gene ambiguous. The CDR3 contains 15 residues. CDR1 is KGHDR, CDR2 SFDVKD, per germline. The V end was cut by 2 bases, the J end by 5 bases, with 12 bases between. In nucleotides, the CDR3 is TGTGCCACCAGTGATTCGGGCAGGCATAACAATGAGCAGTTCTTC. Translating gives CATSDSGRHNNEQFF.

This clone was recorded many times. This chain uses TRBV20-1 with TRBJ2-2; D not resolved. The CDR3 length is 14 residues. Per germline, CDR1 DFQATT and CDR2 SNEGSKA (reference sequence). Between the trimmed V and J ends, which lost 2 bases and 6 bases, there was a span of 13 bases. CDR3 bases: TGCAGTGCTAGAAAGAGCCAGTTCGCCGGGGAGCTGTTTTTT. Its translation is CSARKSQFAGELFF.

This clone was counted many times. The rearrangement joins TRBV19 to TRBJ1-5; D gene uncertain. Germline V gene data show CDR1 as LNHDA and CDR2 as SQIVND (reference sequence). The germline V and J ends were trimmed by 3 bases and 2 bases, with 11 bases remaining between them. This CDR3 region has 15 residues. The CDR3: CASSMAGGGNQPQHF. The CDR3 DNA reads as TGTGCCAGTAGTATGGCGGGTGGGGGCAATCAGCCCCAGCATTTT. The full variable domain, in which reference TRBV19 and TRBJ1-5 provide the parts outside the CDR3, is DGGITQSPKYLFRKEGQNVTLSCEQNLNHDAMYWYRQDPGQGLRLIYYSQIVNDFQKGDIAEGYSVSREKKESFPLTVTSAQKNPTAFYLCASSMAGGGNQPQHFGDGTRLSIL.

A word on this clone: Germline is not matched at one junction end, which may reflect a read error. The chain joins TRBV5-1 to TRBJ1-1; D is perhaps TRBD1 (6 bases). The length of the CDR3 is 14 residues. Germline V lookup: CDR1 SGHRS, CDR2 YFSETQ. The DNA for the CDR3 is TGCGCCAGCAGCTCCCTGGGGGGCAGCACTGAAGCTTTCTTC. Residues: CASSSLGGSTEAFF. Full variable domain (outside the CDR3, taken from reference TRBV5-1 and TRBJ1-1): KAGVTQTPRYLIKTRGQQVTLSCSPISGHRSVSWYQQTPGQGLQFLFEYFSETQRNKGNFPGRFSGRQFSNSRSEMNVSTLELGDSALYLCASSSLGGSTEAFFGQGTRLTVV.

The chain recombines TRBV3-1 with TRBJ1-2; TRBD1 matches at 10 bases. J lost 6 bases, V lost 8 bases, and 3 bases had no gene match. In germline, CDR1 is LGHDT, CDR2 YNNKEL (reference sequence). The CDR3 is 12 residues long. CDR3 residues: CASLGQGNGYTF. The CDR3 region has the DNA TGTGCCAGCCTGGGACAGGGGAATGGCTACACCTTC.

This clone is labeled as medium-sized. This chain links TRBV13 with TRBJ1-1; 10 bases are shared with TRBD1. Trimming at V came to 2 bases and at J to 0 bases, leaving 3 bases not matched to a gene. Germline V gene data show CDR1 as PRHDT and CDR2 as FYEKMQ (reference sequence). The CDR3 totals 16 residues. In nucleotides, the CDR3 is TGTGCCAGCAGCTTATTAGGGACAGGGGTGAACACTGAAGCTTTCTTT. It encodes CASSLLGTGVNTEAFF.

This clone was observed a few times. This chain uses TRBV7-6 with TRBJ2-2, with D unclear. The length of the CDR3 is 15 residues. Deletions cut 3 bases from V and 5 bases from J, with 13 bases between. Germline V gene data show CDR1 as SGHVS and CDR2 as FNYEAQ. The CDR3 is CASSFRTSRTGELFF. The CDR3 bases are TGTGCCAGCAGCTTCCGGACCAGCCGTACCGGGGAGCTGTTTTTT.

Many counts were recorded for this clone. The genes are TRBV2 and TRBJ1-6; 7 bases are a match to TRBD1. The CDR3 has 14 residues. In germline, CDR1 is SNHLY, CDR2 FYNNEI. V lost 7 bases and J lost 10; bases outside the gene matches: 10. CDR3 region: CASTEDRLISPLHF. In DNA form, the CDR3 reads TGTGCCAGCACCGAGGACAGGCTTATCTCACCCCTCCACTTT.

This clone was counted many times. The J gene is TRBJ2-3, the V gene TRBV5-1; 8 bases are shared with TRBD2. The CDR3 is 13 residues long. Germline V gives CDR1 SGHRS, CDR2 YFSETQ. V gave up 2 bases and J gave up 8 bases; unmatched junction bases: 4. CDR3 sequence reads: CASSLAGVGTQYF. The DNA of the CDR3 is TGCGCCAGCAGCTTAGCGGGAGTCGGTACGCAGTATTTT.

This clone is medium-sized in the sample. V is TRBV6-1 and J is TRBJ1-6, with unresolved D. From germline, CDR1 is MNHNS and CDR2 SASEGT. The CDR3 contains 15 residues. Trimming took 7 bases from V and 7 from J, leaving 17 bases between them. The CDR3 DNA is TGTGCCAGCACACGGGGAAAGATTGAAAATTCACCCCTCCACTTT. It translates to CASTRGKIENSPLHF.

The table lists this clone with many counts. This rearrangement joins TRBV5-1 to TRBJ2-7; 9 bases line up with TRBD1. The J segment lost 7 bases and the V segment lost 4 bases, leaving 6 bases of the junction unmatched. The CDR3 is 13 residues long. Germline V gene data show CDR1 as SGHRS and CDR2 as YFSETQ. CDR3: CASSPGQGVEQYF. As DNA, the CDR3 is TGCGCCAGCAGCCCGGGACAGGGCGTGGAGCAGTACTTC.

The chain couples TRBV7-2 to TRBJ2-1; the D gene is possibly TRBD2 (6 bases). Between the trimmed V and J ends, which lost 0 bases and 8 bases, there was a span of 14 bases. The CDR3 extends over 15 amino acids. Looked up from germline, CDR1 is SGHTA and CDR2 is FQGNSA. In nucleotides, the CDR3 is TGTGCCAGCAGCTTAGCCAACCGGGACTTCGATGAGCAGTTCTTC. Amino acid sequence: CASSLANRDFDEQFF.

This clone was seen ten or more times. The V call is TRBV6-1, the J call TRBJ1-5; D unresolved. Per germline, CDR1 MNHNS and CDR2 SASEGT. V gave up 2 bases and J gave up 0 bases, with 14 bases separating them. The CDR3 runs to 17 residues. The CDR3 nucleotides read TGTGCCAGCAGTGAACAGGCTGGAGTCTATAGCAATCAGCCCCAGCATTTT. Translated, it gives CASSEQAGVYSNQPQHF.

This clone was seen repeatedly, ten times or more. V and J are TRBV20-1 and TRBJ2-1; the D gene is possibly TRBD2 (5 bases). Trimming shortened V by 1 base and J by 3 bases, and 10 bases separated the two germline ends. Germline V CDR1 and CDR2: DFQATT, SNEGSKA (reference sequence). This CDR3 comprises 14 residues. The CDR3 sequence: CSARVTRGYNEQFF. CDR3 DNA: TGCAGTGCTAGAGTTACTCGGGGCTACAATGAGCAGTTCTTC.

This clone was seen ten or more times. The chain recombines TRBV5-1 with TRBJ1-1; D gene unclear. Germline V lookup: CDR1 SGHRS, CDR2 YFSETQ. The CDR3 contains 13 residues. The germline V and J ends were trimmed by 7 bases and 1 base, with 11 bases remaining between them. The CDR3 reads CASRLDGNTEAFF. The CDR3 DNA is TGCGCCAGCCGCCTGGACGGGAACACTGAAGCTTTCTTT.

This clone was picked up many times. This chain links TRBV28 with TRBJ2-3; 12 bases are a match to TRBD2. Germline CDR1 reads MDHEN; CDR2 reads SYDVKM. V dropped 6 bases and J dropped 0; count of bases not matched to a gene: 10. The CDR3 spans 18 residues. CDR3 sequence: CASRPGLAGFTSTDTQYF. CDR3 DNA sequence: TGTGCCAGCAGACCGGGACTAGCGGGTTTCACTAGCACAGATACGCAGTATTTT.

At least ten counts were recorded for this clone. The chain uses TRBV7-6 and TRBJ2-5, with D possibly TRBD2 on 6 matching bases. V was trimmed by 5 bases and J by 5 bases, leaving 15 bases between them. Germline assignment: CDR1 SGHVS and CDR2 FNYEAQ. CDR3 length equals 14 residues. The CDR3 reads CASSRAWGVETQYF. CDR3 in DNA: TGTGCCAGCAGCCGGGCGTGGGGGGTGGAGACCCAGTACTTC.

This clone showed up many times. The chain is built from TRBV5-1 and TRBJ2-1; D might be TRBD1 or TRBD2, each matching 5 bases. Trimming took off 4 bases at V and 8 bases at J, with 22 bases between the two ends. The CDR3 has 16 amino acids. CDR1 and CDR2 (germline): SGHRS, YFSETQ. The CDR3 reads CASSPIGPEGLYEQFF. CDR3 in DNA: TGCGCCAGCAGCCCGATCGGACCCGAGGGGCTCTATGAGCAGTTCTTC.

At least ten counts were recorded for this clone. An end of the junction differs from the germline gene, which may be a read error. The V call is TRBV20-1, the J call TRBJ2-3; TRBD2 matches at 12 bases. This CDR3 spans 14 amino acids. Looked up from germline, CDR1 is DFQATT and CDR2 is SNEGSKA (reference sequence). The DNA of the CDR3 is TGCAGTGCTAGGGCTAGCGGGAGGGCCCTAGACGGAGCGTTT. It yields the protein CSARASGRALDGAF.